These T cell receptor beta chains were read from a single sample in a study of T cell responses to AZD1222 COVID-19 vaccine. Only in-frame clones appear in the TCRdb table, and some are missing; sequencing was by immunoSEQ multiplex PCR. The sample has about 140,000 clones; approximately 92% are singletons. Sequences were derived from peripheral blood, sampled on day 0 of AZD1222 vaccination. These receptors came from an adult in good health. The CDR3 runs from the conserved cysteine through the conserved F or W. A D gene is named only where the DNA matches it firmly. Some rows have no size entry. The others give once, few or many, or a class for an expanded clone.

>TRBJ1-5|NA|NA|TRBV6-1
CASSELTGSFNQPQHF
TGTGCCAGCAGTGAATTAACAGGATCCTTCAATCAGCCCCAGCATTTT
>TRBJ2-7|NA|NA|TRBV5-4
CASSTAYEQYF
TGTGCCAGCAGCACTGCCTACGAGCAGTACTTC
>TRBJ2-2|NA|NA|TRBV14
CASSLTVAGELFF
TGTGCCAGCAGCCTTACTGTGGCCGGGGAGCTGTTTTTT
>TRBJ2-1|once|NA|TRBV20-1
CSASPGENEQFF
TGCAGTGCTAGTCCAGGGGAGAATGAGCAGTTCTTC
>TRBJ1-2|NA|TRBD1|TRBV5-1
CASSSTGGDLNGYTF
TGCGCCAGCAGCTCGACAGGGGGCGATTTGAATGGCTACACCTTC
>TRBJ2-7|once|NA|TRBV4-1
CASSQALAGRISYEQYF
TGCGCCAGCAGCCAAGCTTTAGCAGGCCGGATCTCCTACGAGCAGTACTTC
>TRBJ2-2|NA|NA|TRBV10-3
CAIRITGTPNTGELFF
TGTGCCATCAGAATTACCGGGACACCGAACACCGGGGAGCTGTTTTTT
>TRBJ2-7|NA|NA|TRBV12-3/TRBV12-4
CASSPQPPYEQYF
TGTGCCAGCAGTCCCCAGCCCCCGTACGAGCAGTACTTC
>TRBJ1-1|NA|NA|TRBV6-5
CATTPTGLNTEAFF
TGTGCCACCACCCCCACAGGGCTGAACACTGAAGCTTTCTTT
>TRBJ1-1|NA|NA|TRBV29-1
CSVRQLNTEAFF
TGCAGCGTAAGACAGTTGAACACTGAAGCTTTCTTT
>TRBJ1-2|few|NA|TRBV27
CASSFGGDYGYTF
TGTGCCAGCAGTTTTGGTGGGGACTATGGCTACACCTTC
>TRBJ2-1|NA|NA|TRBV6-4
CASSETRVGRTHNEQFF
TGTGCCAGCAGTGAAACAAGGGTTGGAAGAACCCACAATGAGCAGTTCTTC
>TRBJ2-2|NA|NA|TRBV28
CASSLSSGELFF
TGTGCCAGCAGTTTATCATCCGGGGAGCTGTTTTTT
>TRBJ2-5|NA|NA|TRBV25-1
CASSEGRKGSWETQYF
TGTGCCAGCAGTGAAGGGCGTAAGGGGTCTTGGGAGACCCAGTACTTC
>TRBJ1-4|NA|TRBD1|TRBV5-1
CASSLVGTGNEKLFF
TGCGCCAGCAGCTTGGTCGGGACAGGGAATGAAAAACTGTTTTTT
>TRBJ1-6|NA|NA|TRBV25-1
CASSEFQGGDNSPLHF
TGTGCCAGCAGTGAATTCCAGGGAGGGGATAATTCACCCCTCCACTTT
>TRBJ1-1|NA|NA|TRBV6-5
CASTEVANTEAFF
TGTGCCAGCACGGAGGTAGCGAACACTGAAGCTTTCTTT
>TRBJ2-3|NA|NA|TRBV2
CAAPGDTQYF
TGTGCCGCGCCCGGAGATACGCAGTATTTT
>TRBJ1-6|NA|TRBD1|TRBV3-1/TRBV3-2
CASSQLGTVDNSPLHF
TGTGCCAGCAGCCAGCTCGGGACAGTCGATAATTCACCCCTCCACTTT
>TRBJ2-3|NA|NA|TRBV7-9
CASSLGKGTDTQYF
TGTGCCAGCAGCTTGGGGAAGGGCACAGATACGCAGTATTTT
>TRBJ2-1|NA|TRBD2|TRBV2
CASRTSELAGPEQFF
TGTGCCAGCAGGACCTCTGAGTTAGCGGGTCCCGAGCAGTTCTTC
>TRBJ2-4|NA|NA|TRBV24-1
CATVIGTLNF
TGTGCCACCGTTATAGGGACACTGAACTTC
>TRBJ1-3|NA|NA|TRBV6-5
CASSYQDSGNTIYF
TGTGCCAGCAGTTATCAGGACTCTGGAAACACCATATATTTT
>TRBJ1-1|once|NA|TRBV19
CASHRSVGVTEAFF
TGTGCCAGCCACCGGTCCGTTGGGGTTACTGAAGCTTTCTTT
>TRBJ1-5|NA|NA|TRBV28
CASYPQGFQPQHF
TGTGCCAGCTACCCGCAGGGGTTTCAGCCCCAGCATTTT
>TRBJ2-1|NA|NA|TRBV19
CASRSGRSSYNEQFF
TGTGCCAGTAGGTCCGGGAGAAGCTCCTACAATGAGCAGTTCTTC